This TCR beta chain is drawn from a study of T cells in Graves' hyperthyroidism and ophthalmopathy. RNA transcripts gave rise to amplified TCR beta CDR3 regions. First-round RT-PCR with HTBI primers amplified the TCR CDR3 region. One entry per CDR3 protein results from TCRdb running MiXCR on the multiplex PCR reads. In the table there are some 550,000 distinct CDR3 sequences, 16% of which are singletons. Germline trimming cut 5 bases from V and 0 bases from J; bases unmatched to any gene: 12. CDR3 length: 17 residues. This clonotype appeared many times. This chain uses TRBV12-3 or TRBV12-4 with TRBJ1-1; 7 bases are shared with TRBD1. Input material: blood. This TCR derives from a middle-aged woman with Graves' ophthalmopathy. CDR3 residues: CASSTNRGREMNTEAFF. CDR3 DNA sequence: TGTGCCAGCAGTACAAACAGGGGACGAGAGATGAACACTGAAGCTTTCTTT.